Below are 24 T cell receptor beta chains sequenced from a single sample in a study of Ad26.COV2.S vaccination and SARS-CoV-2 variants (dated by TCRdb to about 2021). The protocol used for the library was the immunoSEQ multiplex PCR assay. The table comes from immuneACCESS by way of TCRdb, which keeps in-frame sequences with V and J called. Part of the clones is missing from these tables; in studies checked, under half for an unresolved V gene and the rest for unknown reasons. This sample gives hundreds of thousands of clones in total; 89% of them show up just once. The ten largest clones represent about 1.5% of the sample. The treatment or condition label, read with the paper, signifies: around 19 received Ad26.COV2.S at low or high dose, single or two shots; about five received placebo; per-sample allocation not given. Repertoires of vaccine and placebo recipients were sequenced from samples taken on day 63 after the first injection.

The input for sequencing was peripheral blood, taken in a trial of Ad26.COV2.S vaccine versus placebo. The origin of the receptors is a person between 18 and 60 years old who received the Ad26.COV2.S COVID-19 vaccine or a placebo.

J is TRBJ2-7 and V is TRBV4-3; D unresolved. The germline gives CDR1 LGHNA, CDR2 YSLEER. The length of the CDR3 is 15 residues. V lost 3 bases to trimming and J lost 1 base, with 13 bases between them. CDR3 sequence (DNA): TGCGCCAGCAGCCAGACTCGACGGCCTTCCTACGAGCAGTACTTC. Encoded protein: CASSQTRRPSYEQYF.

V usage is TRBV4-3 and J usage is TRBJ2-1, with 7 nucleotides matching TRBD2. This CDR3 has 15 amino acids. Looked up from germline, CDR1 is LGHNA and CDR2 is YSLEER. J gave up 5 bases and V 4 bases, and 8 bases lay outside the gene matches. CDR3 sequence: CASSRTETSHNEQFF. In nucleotides, the CDR3 is TGCGCCAGCAGCCGAACCGAGACTAGCCACAATGAGCAGTTCTTC.

The chain carries TRBV2 and TRBJ1-1; TRBD1 matches at 11 bases. The CDR3 has 14 residues. Germline V CDR1 and CDR2: SNHLY, FYNNEI. The V segment lost 5 bases and the J segment 3 bases; nucleotides outside the gene matches: 2. Here the CDR3 DNA reads TGTGCCAGCAGTCGGGACAGGGGGTACACTGAAGCTTTCTTT. This encodes CASSRDRGYTEAFF.

The chain recombines TRBV18 with TRBJ1-4; D perhaps matches TRBD1 (6 bases). Germline loops: CDR1 KGHSH, CDR2 LQKENI. This CDR3 spans 14 amino acids. Trimming took 3 bases from V and 8 from J, leaving 13 bases between them. This CDR3 is CASSPAGDHEKLFF. In DNA, the CDR3 is TGTGCCAGCTCACCGGCAGGGGACCACGAAAAACTGTTTTTT.

This clone was detected only once. This chain joins TRBV6-6 and TRBJ2-7; no clear D. The CDR3 contains 15 residues. V lost 0 bases to trimming and J lost 2 bases, with 11 bases between them. Germline CDR1 and CDR2: MNHNY and SVGAGI (reference sequence). The CDR3 DNA follows: TGTGCCAGCAGTTACTCTATACGAACTACCTACGAGCAGTACTTC. Amino acids: CASSYSIRTTYEQYF.

There are many counts of this clone. V is TRBV11-2 and J is TRBJ1-4, with D perhaps matching TRBD1 (6 bases). The V gene's germline CDR1 is SGHAT and CDR2 FQNNGV. With 4 bases removed from V and 10 bases from J, the gap between germline ends came to 28 bases. CDR3 length: 18 residues. The CDR3 spells CASSSANQGPLGAGKLFF. DNA of the CDR3: TGTGCCAGCAGCTCGGCGAACCAGGGGCCCCTGGGAGCTGGAAAACTGTTTTTT.

The CDR3 spells CAWREAGVGGETQYF. The CDR3 nucleotides read TGTGCCTGGAGGGAGGCGGGAGTGGGGGGAGAGACCCAGTACTTC. The genes are TRBV30 and TRBJ2-5, with TRBD2 matching over 7 bases. CDR3 length equals 15 residues. Losses at the gene ends were 3 bases for V and 4 bases for J; bases not matched to a gene: 11. Germline CDR1 is GTSNPN and CDR2 is SVGIG (reference sequence).

Points on this clone: The sample has other DNA sequences that encode this CDR3 too. The chain uses TRBV18 and TRBJ2-7; D gene unclear. Trimming pared 6 bases from V and 2 bases from J, leaving 8 bases between. Germline V lookup: CDR1 KGHSH, CDR2 LQKENI. This CDR3 has 12 amino acids. Written as DNA, the CDR3 is TGTGCCAGCTCCCCATCGACCTACGAGCAGTACTTC. It translates to CASSPSTYEQYF.

Details on this clone: Other DNA sequences from this sample encode an identical CDR3 as well. This chain joins TRBV7-9 and TRBJ2-7, with 7 bases aligning to TRBD2. Per germline, CDR1 SEHNR and CDR2 FQNEAQ (reference sequence). V lost 5 bases, J lost 1 base, and 5 bases stayed unmatched. This CDR3 has 14 amino acids. CDR3 DNA: TGTGCCAGCAGCCTTCTAGCGGATTCCTACGAGCAGTACTTC. This codes for CASSLLADSYEQYF.

V and J are TRBV9 and TRBJ2-3; no firm D call. The CDR3 covers 16 residues. Trimming stripped 3 bases from V and 4 bases from J, with 18 bases between. Germline V gene lookup returns CDR1 SGDLS and CDR2 YYNGEE. CDR3 in DNA: TGTGCCAGCAGCGCCGGAAACCCCTTCTTCCCAGATACGCAGTATTTT. Protein product: CASSAGNPFFPDTQYF.

This rearrangement joins TRBV12-3 or TRBV12-4 to TRBJ1-2; perhaps TRBD1 as D (6 bases). V was trimmed by 6 bases and J by 3 bases, leaving 11 bases between them. This CDR3 has 13 amino acids. The CDR3 sequence is CASSPTGYYGYTF. The CDR3 coding sequence is TGTGCCAGCAGCCCAACAGGGTACTATGGCTACACCTTC.

This chain links TRBV11-3 with TRBJ2-1; D might be TRBD2 (6 bases). Germline V gene sequence: CDR1 SGHNT, CDR2 YENEEA. CDR3 length: 15 residues. Trimming took 1 base from V and 6 from J, leaving 13 bases between them. CDR3 sequence: CASSLVPSAGNEQFF. Here the CDR3 DNA reads TGTGCCAGCAGCTTAGTTCCTAGCGCGGGCAATGAGCAGTTCTTC.

The chain is built from TRBV5-1 and TRBJ2-5, with D tentatively TRBD2 (6 bases). CDR1 and CDR2 from the germline V gene are SGHRS and YFSETQ. CDR3 length: 13 residues. Trimming took 3 bases from V and 2 from J, leaving 8 bases between them. The CDR3 nucleotides read TGCGCCAGCAGCTCGGGGAGGCAAGAGACCCAGTACTTC. Translated: CASSSGRQETQYF. Together with reference TRBV5-1 and TRBJ2-5, the CDR3 gives the full variable domain: KAGVTQTPRYLIKTRGQQVTLSCSPISGHRSVSWYQQTPGQGLQFLFEYFSETQRNKGNFPGRFSGRQFSNSRSEMNVSTLELGDSALYLCASSSGRQETQYFGPGTRLLVL.

The V and J genes are TRBV19 and TRBJ2-2; TRBD2 aligns across 7 bases. Germline CDR1 LNHDA, CDR2 SQIVND (reference sequence). V gave up 3 bases and J gave up 0 bases; unmatched junction bases: 4. The CDR3 is 16 amino acids. CDR3 in amino acids: CASSMNGGSNTGELFF. The CDR3 DNA reads TGTGCCAGTAGTATGAACGGGGGGTCGAACACCGGGGAGCTGTTTTTT. Drawing the rest from reference TRBV19 and TRBJ2-2, the complete variable domain is DGGITQSPKYLFRKEGQNVTLSCEQNLNHDAMYWYRQDPGQGLRLIYYSQIVNDFQKGDIAEGYSVSREKKESFPLTVTSAQKNPTAFYLCASSMNGGSNTGELFFGEGSRLTVL.

The V and J genes are TRBV18 and TRBJ2-2, with D unresolved. CDR1 is KGHSH, CDR2 LQKENI, per germline. This CDR3 has 13 amino acids. V lost 3 bases and J lost 6, with 8 bases in between. The CDR3 spells CASSPPGAGELFF. The CDR3 DNA is TGTGCCAGCTCACCTCCTGGGGCCGGGGAGCTGTTTTTT. The variable domain in full, completed from reference TRBV18 and TRBJ2-2, reads NAGVMQNPRHLVRRRGQEARLRCSPMKGHSHVYWYRQLPEEGLKFMVYLQKENIIDESGMPKERFSAEFPKEGPSILRIQQVVRGDSAAYFCASSPPGAGELFFGEGSRLTVL.

The J gene is TRBJ2-7, the V gene TRBV19; maybe TRBD2 (6 bases). Germline V CDR1 and CDR2: LNHDA, SQIVND (reference sequence). The CDR3 covers 14 residues. Trimming pared 4 bases from V and 1 base from J, leaving 11 bases between. The CDR3 DNA follows: TGTGCCAGTAGTACGCTAGGAGGGTCCTACGAGCAGTACTTC. Its translation: CASSTLGGSYEQYF.

This chain connects TRBV14 to TRBJ2-2; maybe TRBD1 (5 bases). The germline CDR1 and CDR2 sequences are SGHDN and FVKESK. The CDR3 loop spans 16 amino acids. V shed 4 bases and J shed 0 bases, with 12 bases lying between them. Here the CDR3 DNA reads TGTGCCAGCAGCCGAGACAGCAAATCGAACACCGGGGAGCTGTTTTTT. It is translated as CASSRDSKSNTGELFF.

V gene TRBV4-3 combines with J gene TRBJ2-3; TRBD1 agrees at 8 bases. Germline-derived CDR1 and CDR2 are LGHNA and YSLEER. The CDR3 consists of 13 residues. J gave up 11 bases and V 4 bases, and 8 bases lay outside the gene matches. The DNA of the CDR3 is TGCGCCAGCAGCCCTCCGGACAGGGCAAAGCAGTATTTT. It codes for CASSPPDRAKQYF.

This chain connects TRBV7-2 to TRBJ2-3; TRBD1 matches 9 bases. Germline assignment: CDR1 SGHTA and CDR2 FQGNSA. V lost 6 bases, J lost 2 bases, and 18 bases stayed unmatched. This CDR3 spans 19 amino acids. The CDR3 DNA reads as TGTGCCAGCAGTTTCCGGACAGGGGAGGGGAGAATACTCACAGATACGCAGTATTTT. Protein: CASSFRTGEGRILTDTQYF.

The chain uses TRBV2 and TRBJ1-6; D call uncertain. The CDR3 runs 15 residues. Trimming took 3 bases from V and 9 from J, leaving 15 bases between them. From germline, CDR1 is SNHLY and CDR2 FYNNEI. CDR3 sequence: CASSDGQRRASPLHF. The CDR3 DNA reads TGTGCCAGCAGTGACGGGCAGAGGAGGGCTTCACCCCTCCACTTT.

V is TRBV19 and J is TRBJ2-1, with TRBD2 matching over 11 bases. Germline assignment: CDR1 LNHDA and CDR2 SQIVND (reference sequence). The CDR3 is 14 amino acids. The junction had 9 bases not matched to a gene; V was cut back by 9 bases and J by 8 bases. CDR3 nucleotides: TGTGCCAGCAGCTCGACTAGCGGGAACTATGAGCAGTTCTTC. It translates to CASSSTSGNYEQFF.

The chain is built from TRBV6-5 and TRBJ1-3; a possible D gene is TRBD1 (5 bases). The germline CDR1 and CDR2 sequences are MNHEY and SVGAGI. There are 13 residues in the CDR3. The V and J ends lost 2 bases and 4 bases respectively, with 6 bases between them. The DNA of the CDR3 is TGTGCCAGCAGTTACCCAGGGGGAAACACCATATATTTT. Amino acids: CASSYPGGNTIYF.

V is TRBV6-6 and J is TRBJ2-7; 7 bases are shared with TRBD1. This CDR3 is built from 14 residues. Per the germline V gene, CDR1 is MNHNY and CDR2 is SVGAGI (reference sequence). V gave up 7 bases and J gave up 0 bases; unmatched junction bases: 6. CDR3: CASKGAASSYEQYF. The CDR3 bases are TGTGCCAGCAAGGGGGCAGCGAGCTCCTACGAGCAGTACTTC.

This clone was counted once. This chain links TRBV3-1 (or the pseudogene TRBV3-2) with TRBJ2-5; D may be TRBD2 (6 bases). The V end lost 8 bases, the J end lost 7 bases, and 8 bases lay between the germline ends. This CDR3 has 10 residues. Germline V lookup: CDR1 LGHDT, CDR2 YNNKEL (reference sequence). Here the CDR3 reads CASEAGTQYF. Here the CDR3 DNA reads TGTGCCAGCGAAGCGGGGACCCAGTACTTC.